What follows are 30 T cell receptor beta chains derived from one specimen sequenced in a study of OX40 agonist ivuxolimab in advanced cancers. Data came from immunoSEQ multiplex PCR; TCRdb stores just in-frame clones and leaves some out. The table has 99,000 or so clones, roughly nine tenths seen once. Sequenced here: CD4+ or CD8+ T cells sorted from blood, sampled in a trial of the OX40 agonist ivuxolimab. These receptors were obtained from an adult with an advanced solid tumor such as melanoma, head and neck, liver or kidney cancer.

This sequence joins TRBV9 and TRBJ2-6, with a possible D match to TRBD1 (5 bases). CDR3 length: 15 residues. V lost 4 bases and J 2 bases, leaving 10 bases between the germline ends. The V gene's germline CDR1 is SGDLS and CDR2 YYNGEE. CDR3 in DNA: TGTGCCAGCAGCTTGCAGGGCGCTGGGGCCAACGTCCTGACTTTC. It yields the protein CASSLQGAGANVLTF.

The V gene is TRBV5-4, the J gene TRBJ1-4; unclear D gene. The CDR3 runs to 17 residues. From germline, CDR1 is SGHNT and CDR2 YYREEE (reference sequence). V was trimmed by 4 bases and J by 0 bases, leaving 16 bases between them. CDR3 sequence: CASSGVFTGTTNEKLFF. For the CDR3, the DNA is TGTGCCAGCAGCGGGGTCTTCACTGGTACAACTAATGAAAAACTGTTTTTT.

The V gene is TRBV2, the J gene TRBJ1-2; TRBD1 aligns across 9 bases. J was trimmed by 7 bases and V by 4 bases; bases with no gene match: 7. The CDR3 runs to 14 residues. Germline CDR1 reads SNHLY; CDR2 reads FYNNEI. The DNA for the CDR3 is TGTGCCAGCAGTGGGACAGGGGTTTCGACTGGCTACACCTTC. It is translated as CASSGTGVSTGYTF.

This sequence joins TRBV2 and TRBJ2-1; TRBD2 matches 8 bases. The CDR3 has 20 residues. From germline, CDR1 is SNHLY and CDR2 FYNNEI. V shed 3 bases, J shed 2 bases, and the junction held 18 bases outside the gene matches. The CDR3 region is CASSDAVFRGSGSPYNEQFF. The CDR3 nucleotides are TGTGCCAGCAGTGATGCGGTGTTCCGGGGGAGCGGGAGTCCCTACAATGAGCAGTTCTTC. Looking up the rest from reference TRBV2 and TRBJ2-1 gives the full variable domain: EPEVTQTPSHQVTQMGQEVILRCVPISNHLYFYWYRQILGQKVEFLVSFYNNEISEKSEIFDDQFSVERPDGSNFTLKIRSTKLEDSAMYFCASSDAVFRGSGSPYNEQFFGPGTRLTVL.

The CDR3 here is CASSLDTGELFF. CDR3 coding DNA: TGTGCCAGCAGTTTAGATACCGGGGAGCTGTTTTTT. The chain has TRBV28 and TRBJ2-2; D call uncertain. Germline loops: CDR1 MDHEN, CDR2 SYDVKM. With 2 bases removed from V and 5 bases from J, the gap between germline ends came to 3 bases. CDR3 length: 12 amino acids.

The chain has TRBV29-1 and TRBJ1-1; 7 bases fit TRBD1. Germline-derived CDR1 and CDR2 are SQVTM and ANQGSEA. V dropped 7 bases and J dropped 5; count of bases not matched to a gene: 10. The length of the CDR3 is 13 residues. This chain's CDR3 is CSGMTGLGTEAFF. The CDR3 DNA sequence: TGCAGCGGCATGACAGGGCTTGGAACTGAAGCTTTCTTT.

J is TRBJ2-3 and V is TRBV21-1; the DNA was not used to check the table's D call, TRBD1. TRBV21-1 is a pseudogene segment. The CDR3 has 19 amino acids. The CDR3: CASSPLDRVEATVTDTQYF. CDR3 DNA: TGTGCCAGCAGCCCCCTAGACAGGGTTGAGGCCACAGTTACAGATACGCAGTATTTT.

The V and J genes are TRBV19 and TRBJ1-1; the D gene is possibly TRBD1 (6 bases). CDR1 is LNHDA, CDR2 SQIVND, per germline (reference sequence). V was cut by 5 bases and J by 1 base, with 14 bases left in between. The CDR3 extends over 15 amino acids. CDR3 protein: CASSPSWGANTEAFF. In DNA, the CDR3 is TGTGCCAGTAGTCCAAGCTGGGGGGCGAACACTGAAGCTTTCTTT.

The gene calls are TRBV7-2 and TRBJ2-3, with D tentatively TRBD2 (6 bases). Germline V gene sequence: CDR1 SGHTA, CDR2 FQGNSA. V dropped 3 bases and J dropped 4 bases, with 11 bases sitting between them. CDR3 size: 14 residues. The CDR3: CASSFRSGADTQYF. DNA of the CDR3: TGTGCCAGCAGCTTCCGGTCGGGAGCAGATACGCAGTATTTT.

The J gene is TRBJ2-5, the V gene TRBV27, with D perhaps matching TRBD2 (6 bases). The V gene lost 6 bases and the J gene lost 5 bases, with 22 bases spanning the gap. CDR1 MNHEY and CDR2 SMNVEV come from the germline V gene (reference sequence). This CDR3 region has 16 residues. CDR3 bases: TGTGCCAGCAGCCGGAGGGGTTGGGAGAGCGGGGAGACCCAGTACTTC. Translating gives CASSRRGWESGETQYF.

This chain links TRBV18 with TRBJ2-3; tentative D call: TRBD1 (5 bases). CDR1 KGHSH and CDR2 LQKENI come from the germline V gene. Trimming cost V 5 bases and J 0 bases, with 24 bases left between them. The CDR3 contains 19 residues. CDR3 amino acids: CASSTIVGARSTSTDTQYF. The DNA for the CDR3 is TGTGCCAGCTCAACAATCGTAGGGGCACGCTCCACTAGCACAGATACGCAGTATTTT.

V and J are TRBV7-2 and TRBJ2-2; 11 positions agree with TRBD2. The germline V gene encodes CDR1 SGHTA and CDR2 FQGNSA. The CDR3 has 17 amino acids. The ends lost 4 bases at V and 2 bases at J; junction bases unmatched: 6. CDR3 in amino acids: CASSSGLAAINTGELFF. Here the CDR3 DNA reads TGTGCCAGCAGCTCGGGACTAGCGGCCATAAACACCGGGGAGCTGTTTTTT.

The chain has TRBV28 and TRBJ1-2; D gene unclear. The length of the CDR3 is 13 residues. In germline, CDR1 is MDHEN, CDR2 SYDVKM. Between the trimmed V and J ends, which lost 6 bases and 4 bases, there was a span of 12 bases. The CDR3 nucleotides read TGTGCCAGCAGCCCCGCCAGAAGCTATGGCTACACCTTC. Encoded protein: CASSPARSYGYTF.

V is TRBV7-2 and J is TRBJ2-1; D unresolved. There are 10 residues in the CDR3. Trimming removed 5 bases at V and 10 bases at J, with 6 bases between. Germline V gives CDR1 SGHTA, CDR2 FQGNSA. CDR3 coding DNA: TGTGCCAGCAGCATACGGGAGCAGTTCTTC. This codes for CASSIREQFF. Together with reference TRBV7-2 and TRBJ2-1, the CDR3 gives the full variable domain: GAGVSQSPSNKVTEKGKDVELRCDPISGHTALYWYRQSLGQGLEFLIYFQGNSAPDKSGLPSDRFSAERTGGSVSTLTIQRTQQEDSAVYLCASSIREQFFGPGTRLTVL.

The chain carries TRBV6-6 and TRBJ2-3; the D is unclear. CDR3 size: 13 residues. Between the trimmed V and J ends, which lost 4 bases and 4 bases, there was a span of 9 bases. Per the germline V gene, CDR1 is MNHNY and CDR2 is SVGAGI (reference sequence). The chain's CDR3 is CASSSQRADTQYF. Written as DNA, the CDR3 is TGTGCCAGCAGTTCACAGCGCGCAGATACGCAGTATTTT.

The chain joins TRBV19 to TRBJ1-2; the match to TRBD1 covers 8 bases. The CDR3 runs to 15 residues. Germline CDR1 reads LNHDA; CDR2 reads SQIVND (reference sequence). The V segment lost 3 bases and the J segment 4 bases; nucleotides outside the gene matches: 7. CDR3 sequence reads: CASSIQAGGRYGYTF. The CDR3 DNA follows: TGTGCCAGTAGTATTCAGGCAGGGGGCCGCTATGGCTACACCTTC.

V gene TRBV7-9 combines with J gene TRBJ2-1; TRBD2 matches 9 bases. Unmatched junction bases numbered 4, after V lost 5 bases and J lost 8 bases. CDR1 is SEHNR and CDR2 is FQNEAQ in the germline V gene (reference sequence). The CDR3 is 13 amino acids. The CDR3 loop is CASSPRGGYEQFF. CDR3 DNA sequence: TGTGCCAGCAGCCCGCGGGGGGGGTATGAGCAGTTCTTC.

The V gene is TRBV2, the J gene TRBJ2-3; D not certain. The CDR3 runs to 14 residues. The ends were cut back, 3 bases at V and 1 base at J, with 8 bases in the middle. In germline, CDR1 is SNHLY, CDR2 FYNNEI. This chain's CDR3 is CASSDLVGTDTQYF. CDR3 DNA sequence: TGTGCCAGCAGTGATCTCGTCGGCACAGATACGCAGTATTTT.

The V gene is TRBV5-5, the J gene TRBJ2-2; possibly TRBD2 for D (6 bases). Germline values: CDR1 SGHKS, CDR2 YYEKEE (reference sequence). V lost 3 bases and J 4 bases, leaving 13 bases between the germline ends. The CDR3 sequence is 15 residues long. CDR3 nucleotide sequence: TGTGCCAGCAGCTCGTCCGGGACTTCCACCGGGGAGCTGTTTTTT. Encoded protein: CASSSSGTSTGELFF.

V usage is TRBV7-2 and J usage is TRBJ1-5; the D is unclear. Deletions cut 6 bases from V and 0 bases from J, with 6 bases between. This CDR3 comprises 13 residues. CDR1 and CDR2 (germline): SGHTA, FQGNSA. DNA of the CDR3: TGTGCCAGCAGGCTTTATAGCAATCAGCCCCAGCATTTT. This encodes CASRLYSNQPQHF.

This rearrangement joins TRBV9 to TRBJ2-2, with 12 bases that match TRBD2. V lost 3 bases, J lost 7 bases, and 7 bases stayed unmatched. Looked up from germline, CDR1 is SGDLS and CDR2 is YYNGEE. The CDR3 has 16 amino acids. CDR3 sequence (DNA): TGTGCCAGCAGCGGGAGACTAGCGGGAGTGAACGGGGAGCTGTTTTTT. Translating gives CASSGRLAGVNGELFF. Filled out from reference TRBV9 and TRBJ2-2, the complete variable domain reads DSGVTQTPKHLITATGQRVTLRCSPRSGDLSVYWYQQSLDQGLQFLIQYYNGEERAKGNILERFSAQQFPDLHSELNLSSLELGDSALYFCASSGRLAGVNGELFFGEGSRLTVL.

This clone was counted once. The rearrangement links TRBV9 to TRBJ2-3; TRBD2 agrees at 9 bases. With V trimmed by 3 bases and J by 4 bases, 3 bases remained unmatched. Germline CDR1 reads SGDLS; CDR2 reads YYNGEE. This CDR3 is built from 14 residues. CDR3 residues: CASSELAGSDTQYF. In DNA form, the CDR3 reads TGTGCCAGCAGCGAGCTAGCGGGGTCAGATACGCAGTATTTT.

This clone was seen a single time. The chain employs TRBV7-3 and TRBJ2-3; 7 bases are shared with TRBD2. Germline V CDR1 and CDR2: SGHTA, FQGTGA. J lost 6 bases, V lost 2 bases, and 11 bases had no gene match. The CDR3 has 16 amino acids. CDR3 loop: CASSLYVGGSGDTQYF. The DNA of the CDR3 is TGTGCCAGCAGCTTATATGTGGGCGGGAGCGGGGATACGCAGTATTTT.

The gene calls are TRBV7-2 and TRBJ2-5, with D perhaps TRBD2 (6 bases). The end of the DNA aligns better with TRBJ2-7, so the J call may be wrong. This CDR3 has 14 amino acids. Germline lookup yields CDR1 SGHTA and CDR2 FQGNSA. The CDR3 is CASSVRETHYEQYF. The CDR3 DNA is TGTGCCAGCAGTGTGCGGGAAACTCACTACGAGCAGTACTTC.

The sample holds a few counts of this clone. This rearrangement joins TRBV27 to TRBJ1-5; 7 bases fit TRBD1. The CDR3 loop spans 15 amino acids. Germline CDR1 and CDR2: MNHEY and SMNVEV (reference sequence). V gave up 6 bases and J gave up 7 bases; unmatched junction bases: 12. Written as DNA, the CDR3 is TGTGCCAGCAGACCGGACAGGAGGGGGTTGCAGCCCCAGCATTTT. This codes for CASRPDRRGLQPQHF.

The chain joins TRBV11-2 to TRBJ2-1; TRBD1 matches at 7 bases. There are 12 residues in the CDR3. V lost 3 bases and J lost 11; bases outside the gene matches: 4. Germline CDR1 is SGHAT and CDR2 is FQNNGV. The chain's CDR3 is CASSLLGQKQFF. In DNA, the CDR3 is TGTGCCAGCAGCTTGTTGGGACAGAAGCAGTTCTTC.

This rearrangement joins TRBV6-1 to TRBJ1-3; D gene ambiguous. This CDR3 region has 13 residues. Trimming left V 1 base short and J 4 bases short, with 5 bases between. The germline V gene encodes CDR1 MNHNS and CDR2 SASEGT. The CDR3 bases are TGTGCCAGCAGTGAAGAAAAAGGAAACACCATATATTTT. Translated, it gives CASSEEKGNTIYF.

CDR3 sequence (DNA): TGTGCCAGCAGCTTAGGGGCTAGCGGAAACACAGATACGCAGTATTTT. The encoded protein is CASSLGASGNTDTQYF. This chain uses TRBV7-3 with TRBJ2-3; 7 bases line up with TRBD2. The V and J ends lost 2 bases and 2 bases, in that order; junction bases with no gene match: 7. This CDR3 has 16 amino acids. Looked up from germline, CDR1 is SGHTA and CDR2 is FQGTGA.

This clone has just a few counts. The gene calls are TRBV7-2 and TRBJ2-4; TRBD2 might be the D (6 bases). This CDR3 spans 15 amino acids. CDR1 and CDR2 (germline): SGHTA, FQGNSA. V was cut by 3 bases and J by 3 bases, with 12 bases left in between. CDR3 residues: CASSFTHGGKNIQYF. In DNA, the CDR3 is TGTGCCAGCAGCTTCACGCACGGGGGCAAAAACATTCAGTACTTC.

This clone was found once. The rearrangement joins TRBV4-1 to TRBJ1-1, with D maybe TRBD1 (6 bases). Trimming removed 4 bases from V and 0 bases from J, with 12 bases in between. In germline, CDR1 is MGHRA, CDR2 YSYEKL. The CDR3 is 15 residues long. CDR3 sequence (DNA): TGCGCCAGCAGCCCAGTCGGACAGTTGAACACTGAAGCTTTCTTT. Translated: CASSPVGQLNTEAFF.